Following are 31 T cell receptor beta chains from one sample sequenced in a study of control samples from healthy donors and cancer patients. TCRdb's copy holds only in-frame clones and misses some; the assay was immunoSEQ multiplex PCR. The sample includes 390,000 or so clones, 80% to 95% of them seen just once. Sequencing used PBMCs. The receptor set was obtained from a middle-aged man with head and neck cancer.

This clone appeared a single time. The chain has TRBV6-6 and TRBJ1-5; no clear D gene. Trimming took off 2 bases at V and 6 bases at J, with 11 bases between the two ends. This CDR3 comprises 14 residues. Germline V gene sequence: CDR1 MNHNY, CDR2 SVGAGI (reference sequence). CDR3 bases: TGTGCCAGCAGTTACGGAGGTGTGAGTCAGCCCCAGCATTTT. Protein product: CASSYGGVSQPQHF.

V is TRBV10-3 and J is TRBJ1-2; D ambiguous. Trimming cost V 6 bases and J 1 base, with 9 bases left between them. Germline V gives CDR1 ENHRY, CDR2 SYGVKD. The CDR3 loop spans 13 amino acids. The CDR3 loop reads CAISSTDNYGYTF. Written as DNA, the CDR3 is TGTGCCATCAGCTCGACGGATAACTATGGCTACACCTTC.

The genes are TRBV3-1 (or the pseudogene TRBV3-2) and TRBJ2-6; 7 positions match TRBD1. Trimming took 1 base from V and 3 from J; bases not matched to a gene: 6. In germline, CDR1 is LGHDT, CDR2 YNNKEL (reference sequence). There are 17 residues in the CDR3. The CDR3 DNA follows: TGTGCCAGCAGCCAAGTCCCCCCAGGGGGTGGGGCCAACGTCCTGACTTTC. It encodes CASSQVPPGGGANVLTF.

J is TRBJ2-1 and V is TRBV3-1 (or the pseudogene TRBV3-2); 15 bases agree with TRBD2. V shed 3 bases, J shed 6 bases, and the junction held 6 bases outside the gene matches. The CDR3 loop spans 17 amino acids. Germline CDR1 LGHDT, CDR2 YNNKEL (reference sequence). Here the CDR3 DNA reads TGTGCCAGCAGCCAGCCGGGACTAGCGGGAGGTCCCAATGAGCAGTTCTTC. It translates to CASSQPGLAGGPNEQFF.

The genes are TRBV7-3 and TRBJ2-7; D gene uncertain. V was clipped by 0 bases and J by 5 bases, with 8 bases between them. Germline V lookup: CDR1 SGHTA, CDR2 FQGTGA. The CDR3 is 13 residues long. Written as DNA, the CDR3 is TGTGCCAGCAGCTTAACGGGCCGGGACGAGCAGTACTTC. Translation: CASSLTGRDEQYF.

This rearrangement joins TRBV28 to TRBJ1-4, with D unresolved. This CDR3 is 13 amino acids long. V was clipped by 4 bases and J by 4 bases, with 7 bases between them. The germline gives CDR1 MDHEN, CDR2 SYDVKM. The CDR3 bases are TGTGCCAGCAGTTCTGCCCGTAATGAAAAACTGTTTTTT. Translation: CASSSARNEKLFF.

The rearrangement links TRBV27 to TRBJ2-3; TRBD1 agrees at 8 bases. With V trimmed by 11 bases and J by 6 bases, 13 bases remained unmatched. The CDR3 loop spans 14 amino acids. The germline gives CDR1 MNHEY, CDR2 SMNVEV (reference sequence). CDR3 coding DNA: TGTGCCTCCTCTTTACGCAGGGGGCGGGATACGCAGTATTTT. As protein: CASSLRRGRDTQYF.

CDR3 bases: TGTGCCAGCAGAATAGCGGGAGGGGGTACAGATACGCAGTATTTT. Its protein product is CASRIAGGGTDTQYF. The V and J genes are TRBV6-5 and TRBJ2-3, with 11 bases identical to TRBD2. The CDR3 has 15 amino acids. The V and J ends lost 6 bases and 3 bases, in that order; junction bases with no gene match: 5. Germline V gene sequence: CDR1 MNHEY, CDR2 SVGAGI.

This chain connects TRBV5-1 to TRBJ1-2; tentative D call: TRBD1 (6 bases). The CDR3 has 13 amino acids. The germline V gene has CDR1 SGHRS and CDR2 YFSETQ. Trimming took 4 bases from V and 6 from J, leaving 13 bases between them. CDR3 sequence reads: CASSPEGENGYTF. CDR3 nucleotide sequence: TGCGCCAGCAGCCCGGAGGGGGAGAATGGCTACACCTTC.

This chain uses TRBV6-2 or TRBV6-3 with TRBJ1-4; TRBD1 agrees at 7 bases. Germline V gives CDR1 MNHEY, CDR2 SVGEGT. The CDR3 has 18 amino acids. Trimming removed 2 bases from V and 4 bases from J; junction bases left unmatched: 13. CDR3 in amino acids: CASSYGVGQGEGNEKLFF. CDR3 nucleotide sequence: TGTGCCAGCAGTTACGGGGTAGGGCAGGGGGAGGGTAATGAAAAACTGTTTTTT.

In this sample, this clone turned up a few times. The rearrangement uses TRBV28 and TRBJ1-6; D unclear. The CDR3 length is 15 residues. Germline V gene lookup returns CDR1 MDHEN and CDR2 SYDVKM. V was shortened by 2 bases and J by 5 bases, with 10 bases between the two germline ends. Written as DNA, the CDR3 is TGTGCCAGCAGTTTAAGTACACCGGATAATTCACCCCTCCACTTT. The encoded protein is CASSLSTPDNSPLHF.

The gene calls are TRBV6-6 and TRBJ2-7; D not certain. This CDR3 is built from 14 residues. Trimming left V 0 bases short and J 4 bases short, with 10 bases between. Germline V gives CDR1 MNHNY, CDR2 SVGAGI (reference sequence). The DNA of the CDR3 is TGTGCCAGCAGTTACTCGATGACAATTTACGAGCAGTACTTC. It is translated as CASSYSMTIYEQYF.

The J gene is TRBJ1-1, the V gene TRBV5-8, with D perhaps TRBD1 (5 bases). Germline V gene data show CDR1 as SGHTS and CDR2 as YDEGEE. Between the trimmed V and J ends, which lost 1 base and 0 bases, there was a span of 13 bases. The CDR3 is 16 residues long. CDR3 in DNA: TGTGCCAGCAGCTTGTATGGCGACAGATTGAACACTGAAGCTTTCTTT. Protein sequence: CASSLYGDRLNTEAFF. Supplemented by reference TRBV5-8 and TRBJ1-1, the full variable domain reads EAGVTQSPTHLIKTRGQQATLRCSPISGHTSVYWYQQALGLGLQFLLWYDEGEERNRGNFPPRFSGRQFPNYSSELNVNALELEDSALYLCASSLYGDRLNTEAFFGQGTRLTVV.

This sequence joins TRBV12-3 or TRBV12-4 and TRBJ2-7; TRBD2 agrees at 7 bases. V lost 1 base to trimming and J lost 7 bases; unmatched junction nucleotides: 4. This CDR3 comprises 13 residues. CDR3 in amino acids: CASSLVGEGEQYF. CDR3 coding DNA: TGTGCCAGCAGTTTAGTAGGGGAGGGGGAGCAGTACTTC.

J is TRBJ1-1 and V is TRBV12-3 or TRBV12-4; no clear D. V lost 2 bases to trimming and J lost 5 bases, with 9 bases between them. CDR3 length equals 13 residues. The CDR3 DNA follows: TGTGCCAGCAGTTTAAATCGGGGTACTGAAGCTTTCTTT. Residues: CASSLNRGTEAFF.

A single count supports this clone. The chain carries TRBV9 and TRBJ2-2; D is ambiguous. The CDR3 is 15 amino acids. CDR1 and CDR2 (germline): SGDLS, YYNGEE. Trimming stripped 3 bases from V and 4 bases from J, with 13 bases between. This chain's CDR3 is CASSAWTDFTGELFF. In nucleotides, the CDR3 is TGTGCCAGCAGCGCATGGACGGATTTCACCGGGGAGCTGTTTTTT.

The chain uses TRBV6-4 and TRBJ2-2, with D perhaps matching TRBD1 (6 bases). Trimming took 3 bases from V and 1 from J, leaving 9 bases between them. The CDR3 is made up of 15 amino acids. The germline gives CDR1 MRHNA, CDR2 SNTAGT. The CDR3 nucleotides are TGTGCCAGCAGTGAAAAGGGACAGAACACCGGGGAGCTGTTTTTT. Amino acid sequence: CASSEKGQNTGELFF.

To note about this clone: The sample holds other DNA sequences that translate to the same CDR3. The chain combines TRBV27 with TRBJ1-5; 10 positions agree with TRBD1. This CDR3 has 14 residues. Losses at the gene ends were 4 bases for V and 6 bases for J; bases not matched to a gene: 3. Germline-derived CDR1 and CDR2 are MNHEY and SMNVEV (reference sequence). The CDR3 DNA reads TGTGCCAGCAGTTCGACAGGGGGCGGTCAGCCCCAGCATTTT. Protein: CASSSTGGGQPQHF.

The chain couples TRBV28 to TRBJ1-2; D remains ambiguous. The V end was cut by 5 bases, the J end by 8 bases, with 12 bases between. Germline-derived CDR1 and CDR2 are MDHEN and SYDVKM. CDR3 length: 12 residues. The CDR3 DNA is TGTGCCAGCAGTCCCCCCAACCGCGGCTACACCTTC. Translating gives CASSPPNRGYTF.

The chain employs TRBV4-2 and TRBJ2-5; D possibly corresponds to TRBD1 (5 bases). Germline values: CDR1 LGHNA, CDR2 YNFKEQ. Trimming took off 6 bases at V and 3 bases at J, with 11 bases between the two ends. The CDR3 covers 13 residues. CDR3 nucleotides: TGTGCCAGCAGGCAGTCGGACAAAGAGACCCAGTACTTC. Amino acids: CASRQSDKETQYF.

The chain recombines TRBV20-1 with TRBJ2-5, with D unclear. The germline V and J ends were trimmed by 5 bases and 5 bases, with 6 bases remaining between them. This CDR3 is 10 amino acids long. Germline V gene sequence: CDR1 DFQATT, CDR2 SNEGSKA (reference sequence). CDR3 amino acids: CSAAYETQYF. The CDR3 coding sequence is TGCAGTGCTGCGTATGAGACCCAGTACTTC.

This clone was recorded only once. The genes are TRBV19 and TRBJ1-1; no clear D gene. The germline gives CDR1 LNHDA, CDR2 SQIVND (reference sequence). The V end was cut by 1 base, the J end by 1 base, with 10 bases between. The CDR3 has 15 residues. This CDR3 is CASSIVRAENTEAFF. DNA for the CDR3: TGTGCCAGTAGTATAGTACGGGCCGAGAACACTGAAGCTTTCTTT.

The chain couples TRBV3-1 (or the pseudogene TRBV3-2) to TRBJ1-1; D is perhaps TRBD1 (6 bases). V shed 1 base and J shed 6 bases, with 15 bases lying between them. The germline V gene has CDR1 LGHDT and CDR2 YNNKEL (reference sequence). This CDR3 comprises 15 residues. The CDR3 is CASSQGVGGSSEAFF. The CDR3 bases are TGTGCCAGCAGCCAAGGCGTAGGGGGAAGCTCTGAAGCTTTCTTT.

A single count supports this clone. The chain joins TRBV6-6 to TRBJ2-5; 7 bases map to TRBD2. CDR3 size: 15 residues. Germline V gene sequence: CDR1 MNHNY, CDR2 SVGAGI (reference sequence). The junction had 11 bases not matched to a gene; V was cut back by 7 bases and J by 3 bases. The DNA for the CDR3 is TGTGCCAGCACCACGATCCTTGGGGGGGAAGAGACCCAGTACTTC. Protein product: CASTTILGGEETQYF.

This chain links TRBV12-5 with TRBJ1-2, with a possible D match to TRBD1 (5 bases). The length of the CDR3 is 15 residues. The ends were cut back, 0 bases at V and 8 bases at J, with 16 bases in the middle. CDR1 LGHNT and CDR2 FRNRAP come from the germline V gene. DNA of the CDR3: TGTGCTAGTGGTTTGGTACGGGGCACCCTAGGGGGCTACACCTTC. As protein: CASGLVRGTLGGYTF. Looking up the rest from reference TRBV12-5 and TRBJ1-2 gives the full variable domain: DARVTQTPRHKVTEMGQEVTMRCQPILGHNTVFWYRQTMMQGLELLAYFRNRAPLDDSGMPKDRFSAEMPDATLATLKIQPSEPRDSAVYFCASGLVRGTLGGYTFGSGTRLTVV.

The genes are TRBV7-2 and TRBJ2-7; D ambiguous. The germline V gene encodes CDR1 SGHTA and CDR2 FQGNSA. V was clipped by 4 bases and J by 7 bases, with 8 bases between them. CDR3 size: 11 residues. CDR3 DNA sequence: TGTGCCAGCAGCTCCAGACTTGAGCAGTACTTC. Protein: CASSSRLEQYF.

This rearrangement joins TRBV10-3 to TRBJ1-2; TRBD1 might be the D (5 bases). The CDR3 spans 16 residues. V was shortened by 8 bases and J by 3 bases, with 22 bases between the two germline ends. Germline-derived CDR1 and CDR2 are ENHRY and SYGVKD. The CDR3 spells CAILADGTGKDYGYTF. The CDR3 DNA follows: TGTGCCATCCTAGCAGACGGGACGGGAAAAGACTATGGCTACACCTTC.

The chain has TRBV2 and TRBJ1-5, with TRBD1 as a possible D gene (6 bases). This CDR3 has 19 amino acids. The ends were cut back, 3 bases at V and 6 bases at J, with 27 bases in the middle. From germline, CDR1 is SNHLY and CDR2 FYNNEI. For the CDR3, the DNA is TGTGCCAGCAGTGAGTTCTCGAGAGGGGGGCGCTTGATCATTCAGCCCCAGCATTTT. Translating it yields CASSEFSRGGRLIIQPQHF.

The CDR3 loop reads CASSLDRGPLNEQFF. For the CDR3, the DNA is TGTGCCAGCAGCTTAGATCGCGGGCCGTTGAATGAGCAGTTCTTC. The V gene is TRBV11-2, the J gene TRBJ2-1, with D perhaps matching TRBD2 (5 bases). This CDR3 is 15 amino acids long. The germline V gene encodes CDR1 SGHAT and CDR2 FQNNGV. The V and J ends lost 0 bases and 7 bases respectively, with 13 bases between them.

There are a few counts of this clone. The chain is built from TRBV7-2 and TRBJ2-3; possibly TRBD1 for D (5 bases). V was clipped by 3 bases and J by 3 bases, with 22 bases between them. The germline CDR1 and CDR2 sequences are SGHTA and FQGNSA. This CDR3 spans 18 amino acids. In nucleotides, the CDR3 is TGTGCCAGCAGCTTGAGAGAATGGCGCTGGGGCAGGACAGATACGCAGTATTTT. This translates into CASSLREWRWGRTDTQYF.

The genes are TRBV6-5 and TRBJ1-1; D is ambiguous. Trimming took off 2 bases at V and 3 bases at J, with 7 bases between the two ends. This CDR3 region has 13 residues. CDR1 is MNHEY and CDR2 is SVGAGI in the germline V gene. This chain's CDR3 is CASSYNTDTEAFF. CDR3 coding DNA: TGTGCCAGCAGTTACAATACGGACACTGAAGCTTTCTTT.